This T cell receptor beta chain stems from a study of blood T cell repertoires in COVID-19 (TCRdb year 2020). A note on the overall study: Samples from collaborators originated in the United States, Italy and Spain and spanned both the acute and convalescent phases of COVID-19. The prospective study material was composed of cDNA or gDNA derived from T cells, B-cell-depleted T cells, or PBMCs. Subjects who had been exposed to COVID-19, were actively infected with it, or had recovered from it provided the deeply sampled blood TCRbeta repertoires that made up the dataset. The repertoires were released in a freely available public database meant as a resource for research on the immune response to SARS-CoV-2. Samples came from the ongoing ImmuneRACE study (first 160 participants) plus 1,254 subjects from 6 global collaborators. The sample metadata nearly always contained a de-identified subject ID, COVID-19 status, age in years and sex. HLA class I and class II types, where available, came from metadata supplied by the sample provider rather than from assay-based typing. The paper's findings and limits, for the study overall: The amount of clinical and demographic metadata varied by source and participant and was provided uncurated.

TCRbeta CDR3 regions were amplified from genomic DNA by means of the immunoSEQ Assay, a bias-controlled multiplex PCR. The study's processing was this. The number of nucleated cells in each sample was estimated from the amplification of reference gene primers within the assay. To quantify the absolute abundance of each unique TCRbeta CDR3 rearrangement, sequence reads were collapsed and filtered. Productive Simpson clonality was computed per sample as the square root of Simpson's diversity index over productive rearrangements. In its TCRdb copy, this immuneACCESS table keeps in-frame sequences only and misses some clones. Where compared with another copy, unresolved V genes explain less than half of these, and the others have no known cause. D and trimming were read from the DNA, whereas the V and J calls and clone size are those reported in that table. Recorded for this sample are about 200,000 clones; over 65% of them occurred a single time. The top ten clones comprise 18% of the sample.

There are 14 amino acids in the CDR3, from cysteine to phenylalanine inclusive. Just CDR3 DNA is preserved here, 42 bases in frame from base 1. CDR1 and CDR2, looked up from the germline V gene, are SGDLS and YYNGEE. V is cut by 4 bases and J by 1 base, and the space between the germline ends is 11 bases. At one collaborating source in Seattle, patients were enrolled during active infection and were followed longitudinally through the course of disease. The collaborating institutions used their own protocols to collect whole blood in K2EDTA tubes. Collaborator samples were shipped for TCRbeta analysis as frozen whole blood, isolated PBMCs, or DNA extracted from either sample type. In regard to this clone: Its antigen remains undetermined. No clone much larger than this one lies a single base away; base qualities are absent.

Here the chain combines TRBV9 and TRBJ1-1; a tentative D call is TRBD1 (5 bases match). This clonotype was obtained from an older person with COVID-19, enrolled during active disease. Source material: peripheral blood. CDR3 region: CASSTPGGNTEAFF. DNA sequence: TGTGCCAGCAGCACTCCCGGGGGGAACACTGAAGCTTTCTTT.